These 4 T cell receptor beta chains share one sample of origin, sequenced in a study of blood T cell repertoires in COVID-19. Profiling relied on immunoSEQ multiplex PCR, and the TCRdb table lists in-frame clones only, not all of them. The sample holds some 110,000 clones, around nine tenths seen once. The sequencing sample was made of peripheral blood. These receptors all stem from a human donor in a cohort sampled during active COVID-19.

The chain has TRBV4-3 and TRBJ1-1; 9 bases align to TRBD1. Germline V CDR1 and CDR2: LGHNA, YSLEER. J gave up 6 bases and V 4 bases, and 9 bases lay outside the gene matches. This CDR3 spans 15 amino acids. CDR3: CASSPTPDRGPEAFF. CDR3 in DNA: TGCGCCAGCAGCCCGACCCCGGACAGGGGTCCTGAAGCTTTCTTT.

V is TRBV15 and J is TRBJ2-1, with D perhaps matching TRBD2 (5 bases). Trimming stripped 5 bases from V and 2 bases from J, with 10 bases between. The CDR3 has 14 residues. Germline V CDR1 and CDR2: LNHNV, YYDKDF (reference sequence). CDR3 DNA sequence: TGTGCCACCAGCTCTTCCGGGGCCTACAATGAGCAGTTCTTC. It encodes CATSSSGAYNEQFF.

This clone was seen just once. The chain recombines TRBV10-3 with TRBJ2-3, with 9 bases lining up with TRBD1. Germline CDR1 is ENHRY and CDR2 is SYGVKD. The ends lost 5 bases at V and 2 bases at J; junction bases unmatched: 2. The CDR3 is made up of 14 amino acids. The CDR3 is CAISLQGATDTQYF. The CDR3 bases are TGTGCCATCAGTTTACAGGGGGCCACAGATACGCAGTATTTT.

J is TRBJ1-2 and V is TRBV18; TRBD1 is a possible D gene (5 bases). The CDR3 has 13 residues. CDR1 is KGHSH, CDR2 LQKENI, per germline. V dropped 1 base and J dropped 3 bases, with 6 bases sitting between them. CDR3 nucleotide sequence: TGTGCCAGCTCACCACAAGGGGACTATGGCTACACCTTC. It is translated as CASSPQGDYGYTF.